This T cell receptor (beta chain) was sequenced during a study of read filtering for tumor transcriptome and immune sequencing. Turning to the study itself: DNase treatment preceded whole-transcriptome library preparation. Study-wide results and limits: Single-read clonotypes: 80% to 90% of IR-seq clonotypes (roughly 3.2% of reads), roughly 73% of RNA-seq clonotypes (roughly 49% of reads). This fraction held mixed bone marrow immune cells after CD138-negative sorting.

The germline CDR1 and CDR2 sequences are GTSNPN and SVGIG (reference sequence). The CDR3 length is 13 residues. Trimming took 2 bases from V and 4 from J, leaving 11 bases between them. Molecular barcoded adaptors covering alpha/delta and beta/gamma chains were used on 400 to 450 ng RNA. Using its own MiXCR run on the reads, TCRdb lists one record per CDR3 protein. The table has about 62,000 distinct CDR3 sequences, roughly 18% seen once. Note on this clonotype: Its specificity is not known. A much larger clone lies a single base off, so this may be a read error.

Sequences were obtained from a population of CD138-negative cells sorted from bone marrow. The clonotype originates from a donor aged 40 or over with multiple myeloma. The chain employs TRBV30 and TRBJ1-1; no reliable D call. The CDR3 DNA follows: TGTGCCTGGAGTCAGACCATGAGCACTGAAGCTTTCTTT. It codes for CAWSQTMSTEAFF.